Here is one T cell receptor beta chain with its context. This sample stems from a study of blood T cell repertoires in COVID-19. Study background: COVID-19 samples from acute and convalescent phases originated in the United States, Italy and Spain. Nucleic acid was either cDNA or gDNA, and it came from T cells, B-cell-depleted T cells, or PBMCs.

How the authors handled the data: The assay estimated nucleated cells by amplifying reference gene primers. Clones were read by immunoSEQ multiplex PCR, and TCRdb kept only the in-frame ones, dropping some. The DNA was the basis for D and trimming; V, J and clone size are from that table. The profile shows about 270,000 clones, over 70% of them singletons. The V and J ends lost 7 bases and 2 bases respectively, with 14 bases between them. CDR1 is GTSNPN, CDR2 SVGIG, per germline (reference sequence). The CDR3 loop spans 14 amino acids. The origin of this receptor is a man aged 80 or over with acute or convalescent COVID-19. This rearrangement joins TRBV30 to TRBJ1-4, with D perhaps TRBD1 (5 bases). Material for sequencing was peripheral blood. CDR3 region: CASDRGVTNEKLFF. CDR3 bases: TGTGCCTCCGATCGGGGGGTCACTAATGAAAAACTGTTTTTT.